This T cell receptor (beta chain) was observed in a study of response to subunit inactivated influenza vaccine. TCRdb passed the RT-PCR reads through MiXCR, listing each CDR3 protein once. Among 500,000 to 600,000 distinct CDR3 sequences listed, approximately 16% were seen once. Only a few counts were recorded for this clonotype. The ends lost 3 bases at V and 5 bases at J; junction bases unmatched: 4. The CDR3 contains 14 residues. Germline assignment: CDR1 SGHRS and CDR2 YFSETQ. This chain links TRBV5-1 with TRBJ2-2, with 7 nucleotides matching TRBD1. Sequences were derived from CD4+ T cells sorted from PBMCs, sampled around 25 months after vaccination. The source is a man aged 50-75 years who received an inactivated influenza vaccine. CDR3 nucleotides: TGCGCCAGCAGCTCTCTACAGGGGACCGGGGAGCTGTTTTTT. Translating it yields CASSSLQGTGELFF. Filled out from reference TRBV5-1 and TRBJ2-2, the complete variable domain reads KAGVTQTPRYLIKTRGQQVTLSCSPISGHRSVSWYQQTPGQGLQFLFEYFSETQRNKGNFPGRFSGRQFSNSRSEMNVSTLELGDSALYLCASSSLQGTGELFFGEGSRLTVL.